A single T cell receptor (beta chain) is shown here with its context. Its specificity is not known. The data stem from a study of post-analysis software for immune sequencing data. Looking at the study overall: Relapsing-remitting, secondary progressive and progressive-relapsing courses of multiple sclerosis were included.

General study points: Those with multiple sclerosis, the patient group, showed significantly lower normalized Chao1 diversity than controls. Same-batch samples co-clustered strongly by F measure. A handful of TRBV segments were significantly more frequent in patients than in controls. TRBV5-6, TRBV5-1 and TRBV20-1 were among these segments.

Every TCR beta cDNA library bore unique molecular identifiers. TCRdb reprocessed the PCR reads via MiXCR and lists one record per CDR3 protein. The sample has roughly 870,000 distinct CDR3 sequences; roughly 58% are singletons. V was trimmed by 5 bases and J by 5 bases, leaving 21 bases between them. The V gene's germline CDR1 is DFQATT and CDR2 SNEGSKA (reference sequence). There are 15 residues in the CDR3. The genes are TRBV20-1 and TRBJ1-1; D gene ambiguous. Specimen: blood. The TCR was taken from a girl between 5 and 17 years old with multiple sclerosis. The CDR3 DNA is TGCAGTGCTTCCCCTGAGGAGGGTGGTTCTACTGAAGCTTTCTTT. Protein sequence: CSASPEEGGSTEAFF.